The 5 T cell receptor beta chains in this list originate from one sample, sequenced in a study of early T cells in non-severe SARS-CoV-2 infection. TCRdb reprocessed the 5' RACE reads with MiXCR, giving one entry per CDR3 protein. Of 60,000 to 75,000 distinct CDR3 sequences listed, roughly 4.5% are singletons. The sequencing here drew on whole blood, taken at baseline. These receptors originate from an adult who was a healthcare worker with PCR-confirmed SARS-CoV-2 infection or an uninfected control (not recorded which). The donor label of this sample is uncertain.

This clonotype was counted ten times or more. V usage is TRBV12-3 or TRBV12-4 and J usage is TRBJ1-5; no firm D call. V lost 4 bases to trimming and J lost 3 bases, with 16 bases between them. This CDR3 has 16 amino acids. DNA for the CDR3: TGTGCCAGCAGTTCCCGAAGTGGGCAGCTCAATCAGCCCCAGCATTTT. Its protein is CASSSRSGQLNQPQHF.

The rearrangement links TRBV30 to TRBJ2-2; D ambiguous. The V end lost 3 bases, the J end lost 6 bases, and 5 bases lay between the germline ends. Germline values: CDR1 GTSNPN, CDR2 SVGIG (reference sequence). This CDR3 is built from 11 residues. The CDR3 DNA follows: TGTGCCTGGAGAGCTGCCGGGGAGCTGTTTTTT. Its protein product is CAWRAAGELFF.

This clonotype was seen at least ten times. The rearrangement joins TRBV19 to TRBJ1-5, with 10 bases fitting TRBD1. The CDR3 consists of 14 residues. CDR1 and CDR2 (germline): LNHDA, SQIVND (reference sequence). V gave up 8 bases and J gave up 4 bases; unmatched junction bases: 5. In DNA, the CDR3 is TGTGCCAGTGGACAGGGGGTGACGAATCAGCCCCAGCATTTT. Translating it yields CASGQGVTNQPQHF.

This clonotype was seen ten or more times. The rearrangement links TRBV29-1 to TRBJ2-1, with TRBD2 matching 10 bases. V shed 7 bases, J shed 2 bases, and the junction held 8 bases outside the gene matches. CDR3 length equals 15 residues. In germline, CDR1 is SQVTM, CDR2 ANQGSEA. The CDR3 protein is CSAKPSGGAYNEQFF. In DNA, the CDR3 is TGCAGCGCTAAACCTAGCGGGGGTGCCTACAATGAGCAGTTCTTC.

The table lists this clonotype with many counts. This chain joins TRBV18 and TRBJ1-2, with D possibly being TRBD1 (5 bases). Germline V gives CDR1 KGHSH, CDR2 LQKENI. This CDR3 contains 14 residues. Trimming took off 0 bases at V and 9 bases at J, with 14 bases between the two ends. CDR3 protein: CASSPPLQGGSYTF. The CDR3 DNA reads TGTGCCAGCTCACCACCGTTGCAGGGTGGAAGCTACACCTTC.